This T cell receptor (beta chain) was captured in a study of blood T cell repertoires in COVID-19 (dated by TCRdb to the early 2020s). Notes on the research overall: Samples covering the acute and convalescent phases of COVID-19 were provided by collaborators in the United States, Italy and Spain. The material from the prospective study consisted of cDNA or gDNA derived from T cells, B-cell-depleted T cells, or PBMCs. Subjects who had been exposed to COVID-19, were actively infected with it, or had recovered from it provided the deeply sampled blood TCRbeta repertoires that made up the dataset. A freely available public database, intended as a resource for researchers studying the immune response to SARS-CoV-2, is where the repertoires were released. Samples were obtained from the ongoing ImmuneRACE study (first 160 participants) and from approximately 1,200 subjects provided by 6 global collaborators. The sample metadata nearly always contained a de-identified subject ID, COVID-19 status, age in years and sex. HLA class I and class II types, where available, came from metadata supplied by the sample provider rather than from assay-based typing.

About this clone: What antigen it recognizes has not been identified. One base away there is no much larger clone; base qualities are not given. The same CDR3 can be traced to other DNA sequences in this sample.

CDR1 and CDR2 are drawn from the germline V gene (reference sequence): SGHKS, YYEKEE. Relative to germline, V is 0 bases shorter and J is 5 bases shorter, with 8 bases between their ends. The CDR3 measures 13 amino acids from cysteine to phenylalanine. The read is trimmed to its CDR3 DNA, 39 bases read in frame from base 1. The research as a whole found: Clinical and demographic metadata were provided uncurated, with the amount varying by source and participant.

The immunoSEQ Assay, a bias-controlled multiplex PCR, was used to amplify TCRbeta CDR3 regions from genomic DNA. As for how the authors treated the data: Nucleated cell counts per sample were estimated from amplification of reference gene primers within the assay. To quantify the absolute abundance of each unique TCRbeta CDR3 rearrangement, sequence reads were collapsed and filtered. Productive Simpson clonality was computed per sample as the square root of Simpson's diversity index over productive rearrangements. TCRdb obtained this table from immuneACCESS and retained in-frame rearrangements with V and J assigned. These tables miss some clones; where compared with another copy, unresolved V genes account for less than half of the shortfall, and the remainder is unexplained. The DNA was the basis for D and trimming; V, J and clone size are from that table. For this sample there are around 450,000 clones; roughly 90% appear just once. Of the sample, roughly 0.7% falls within the top ten clones.

Participants in the prospective study were enrolled through a virtual design, were aged 18 to 89 years, and lived in roughly 26 United States geographic areas. In the prospective study, cohorts were assigned on the basis of participant-reported clinical history obtained from a screening survey and a study questionnaire. Recovered participants in ImmuneRACE Cohort 3 were defined by two consecutive negative NP/OP PCR tests, clearance by a healthcare professional, or resolution of symptoms. In the prospective study, whole blood, serum and a nasopharyngeal or oropharyngeal swab were collected from each participant by mobile phlebotomists. Prospective study participants could optionally give additional blood draws and questionnaires over an approximately two-month period. Before DNA extraction, blood samples from the prospective study were shipped at room temperature or frozen.

What was sequenced was PBMCs or T cells enriched from blood (not recorded which). The source of this sequence is a woman between 18 and 30 years old who had recovered from COVID-19. Here the chain combines TRBV5-5 and TRBJ1-1; no D segment can be confidently identified. The CDR3 corresponds to CASSLDPGTEAFF. The nucleotide sequence is TGTGCCAGCAGCTTGGATCCGGGGACTGAAGCTTTCTTT.